This T cell receptor beta chain appears in the sequencing data of a study of technical replicates of blood from a handful of donors. Germline V gene lookup returns CDR1 MGHDK and CDR2 SYGVNS. J gave up 6 bases and V 0 bases, and 3 bases lay outside the gene matches. This CDR3 has 14 residues. Profiling relied on immunoSEQ multiplex PCR, and the TCRdb table lists in-frame clones only, not all of them. The sample yields 65,000 to 80,000 clones, 80% to 95% seen once. This clone was counted once. The sequence was obtained from a human donor in good health. The sequencing sample was made of T cells isolated from PBMCs. This chain joins TRBV25-1 and TRBJ2-7, with TRBD1 matching over 9 bases. The chain's CDR3 is CASSEYKTGGEQYF. The CDR3 DNA reads as TGTGCCAGCAGTGAATATAAGACAGGGGGCGAGCAGTACTTC.